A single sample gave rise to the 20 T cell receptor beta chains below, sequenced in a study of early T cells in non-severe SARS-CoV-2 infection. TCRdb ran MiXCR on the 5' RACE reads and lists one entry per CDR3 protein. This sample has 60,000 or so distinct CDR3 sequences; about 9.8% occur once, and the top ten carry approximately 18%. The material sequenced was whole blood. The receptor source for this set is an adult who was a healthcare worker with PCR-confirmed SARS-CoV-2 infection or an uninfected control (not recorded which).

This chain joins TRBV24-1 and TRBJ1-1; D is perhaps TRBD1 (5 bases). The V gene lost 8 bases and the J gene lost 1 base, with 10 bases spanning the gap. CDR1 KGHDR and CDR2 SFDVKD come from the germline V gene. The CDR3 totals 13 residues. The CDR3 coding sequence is TGTGCCACCATGGAAGGGGCGAACACTGAAGCTTTCTTT. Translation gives CATMEGANTEAFF.

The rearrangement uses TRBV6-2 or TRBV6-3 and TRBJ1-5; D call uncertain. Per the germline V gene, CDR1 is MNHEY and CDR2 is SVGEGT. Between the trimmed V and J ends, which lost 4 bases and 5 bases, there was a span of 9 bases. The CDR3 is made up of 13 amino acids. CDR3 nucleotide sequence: TGTGCCAGCAGTTCGACGGGAGATCAGCCCCAGCATTTT. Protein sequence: CASSSTGDQPQHF.

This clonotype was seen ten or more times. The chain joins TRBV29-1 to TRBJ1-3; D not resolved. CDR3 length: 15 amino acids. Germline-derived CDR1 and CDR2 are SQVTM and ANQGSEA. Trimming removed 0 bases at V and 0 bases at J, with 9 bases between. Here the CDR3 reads CSVEDPRLSGNTIYF. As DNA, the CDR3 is TGCAGCGTTGAAGATCCCCGTCTCTCTGGAAACACCATATATTTT.

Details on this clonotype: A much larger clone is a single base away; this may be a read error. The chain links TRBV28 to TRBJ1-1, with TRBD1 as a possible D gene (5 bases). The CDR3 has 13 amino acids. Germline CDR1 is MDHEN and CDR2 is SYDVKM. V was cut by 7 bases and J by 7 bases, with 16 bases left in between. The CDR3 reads CASKGSSSSEAFF. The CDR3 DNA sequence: TGTGCCAGCAAGGGGAGCTCCAGTAGTGAAGCTTTCTTT.

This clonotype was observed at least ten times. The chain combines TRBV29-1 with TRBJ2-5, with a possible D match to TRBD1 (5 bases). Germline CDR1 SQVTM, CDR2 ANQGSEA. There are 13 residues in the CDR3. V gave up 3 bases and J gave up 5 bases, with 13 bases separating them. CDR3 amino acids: CSVEGPGVETQYF. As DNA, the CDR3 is TGCAGCGTTGAGGGGCCAGGAGTGGAGACCCAGTACTTC.

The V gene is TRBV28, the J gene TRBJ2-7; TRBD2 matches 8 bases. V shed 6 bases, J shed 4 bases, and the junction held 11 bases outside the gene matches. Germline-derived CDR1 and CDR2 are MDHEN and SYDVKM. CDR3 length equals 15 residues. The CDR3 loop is CASRGGTSGIYEQYF. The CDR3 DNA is TGTGCCAGCAGGGGGGGGACTAGTGGTATTTACGAGCAGTACTTC.

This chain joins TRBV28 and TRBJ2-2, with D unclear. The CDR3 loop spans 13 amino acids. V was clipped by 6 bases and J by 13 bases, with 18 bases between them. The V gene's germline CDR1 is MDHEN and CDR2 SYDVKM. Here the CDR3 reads CASSPTAAPLLFF. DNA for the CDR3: TGTGCCAGCAGCCCGACGGCAGCCCCTTTGCTGTTTTTT. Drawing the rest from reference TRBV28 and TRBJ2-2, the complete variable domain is DVKVTQSSRYLVKRTGEKVFLECVQDMDHENMFWYRQDPGLGLRLIYFSYDVKMKEKGDIPEGYSVSREKKERFSLILESASTNQTSMYLCASSPTAAPLLFFGEGSRLTVL.

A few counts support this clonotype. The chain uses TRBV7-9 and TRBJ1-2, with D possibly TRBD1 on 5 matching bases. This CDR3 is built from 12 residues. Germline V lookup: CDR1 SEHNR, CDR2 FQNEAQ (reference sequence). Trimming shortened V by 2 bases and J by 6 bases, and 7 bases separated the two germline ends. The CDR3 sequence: CASSLRGHGYTF. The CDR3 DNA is TGTGCCAGCAGCTTAAGGGGCCATGGCTACACCTTC.

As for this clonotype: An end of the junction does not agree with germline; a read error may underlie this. Here the CDR3 DNA reads TGCTGTGCTAGAGGACCTCGGAGTAGCGGTAGGAATGAGCAGTTCTTC. Residues: CCARGPRSSGRNEQFF. The genes are TRBV20-1 and TRBJ2-1; maybe TRBD2 (6 bases). Germline V gene data show CDR1 as DFQATT and CDR2 as SNEGSKA (reference sequence). The CDR3 extends over 16 amino acids.

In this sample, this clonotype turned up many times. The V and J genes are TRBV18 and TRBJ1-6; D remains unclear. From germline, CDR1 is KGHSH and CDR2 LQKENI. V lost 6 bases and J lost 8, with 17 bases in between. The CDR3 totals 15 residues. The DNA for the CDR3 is TGTGCCAGCTCCGACCGTGGGATGGCGGATTCACCCCTCCACTTT. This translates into CASSDRGMADSPLHF. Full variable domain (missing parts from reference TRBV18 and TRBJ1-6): NAGVMQNPRHLVRRRGQEARLRCSPMKGHSHVYWYRQLPEEGLKFMVYLQKENIIDESGMPKERFSAEFPKEGPSILRIQQVVRGDSAAYFCASSDRGMADSPLHFGNGTRLTVT.

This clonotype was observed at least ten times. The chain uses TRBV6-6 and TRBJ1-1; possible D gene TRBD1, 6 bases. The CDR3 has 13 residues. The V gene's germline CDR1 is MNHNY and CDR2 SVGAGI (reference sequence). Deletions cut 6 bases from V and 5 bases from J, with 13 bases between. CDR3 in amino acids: CASSLYRETEAFF. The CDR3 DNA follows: TGTGCCAGCAGCTTGTACAGGGAAACTGAAGCTTTCTTT.

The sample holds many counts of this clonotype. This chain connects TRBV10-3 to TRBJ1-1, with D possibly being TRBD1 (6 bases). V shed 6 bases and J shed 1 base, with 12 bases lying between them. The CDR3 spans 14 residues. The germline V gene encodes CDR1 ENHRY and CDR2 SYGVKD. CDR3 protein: CAIRRTESNTEAFF. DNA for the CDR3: TGTGCCATCAGACGGACAGAGTCGAACACTGAAGCTTTCTTT.

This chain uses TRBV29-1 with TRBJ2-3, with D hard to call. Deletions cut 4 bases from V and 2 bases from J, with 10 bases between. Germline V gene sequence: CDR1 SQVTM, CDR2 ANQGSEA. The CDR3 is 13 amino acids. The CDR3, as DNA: TGCAGCGTTGGGGCCAGGTACACAGATACGCAGTATTTT. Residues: CSVGARYTDTQYF.

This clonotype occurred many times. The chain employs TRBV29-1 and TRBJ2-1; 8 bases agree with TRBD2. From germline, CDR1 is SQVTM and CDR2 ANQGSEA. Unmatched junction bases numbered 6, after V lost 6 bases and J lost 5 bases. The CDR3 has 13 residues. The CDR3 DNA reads TGCAGCGTCCCACTAGCGGCAAACAATGAGCAGTTCTTC. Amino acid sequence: CSVPLAANNEQFF.

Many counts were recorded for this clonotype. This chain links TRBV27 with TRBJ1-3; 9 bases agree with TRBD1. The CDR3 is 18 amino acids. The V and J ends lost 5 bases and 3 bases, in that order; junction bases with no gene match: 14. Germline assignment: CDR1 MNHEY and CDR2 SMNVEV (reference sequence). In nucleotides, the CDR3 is TGTGCCAGCAGTCCAACGTCCGGGACAGGGAGAAGTGGAAACACCATATATTTT. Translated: CASSPTSGTGRSGNTIYF.

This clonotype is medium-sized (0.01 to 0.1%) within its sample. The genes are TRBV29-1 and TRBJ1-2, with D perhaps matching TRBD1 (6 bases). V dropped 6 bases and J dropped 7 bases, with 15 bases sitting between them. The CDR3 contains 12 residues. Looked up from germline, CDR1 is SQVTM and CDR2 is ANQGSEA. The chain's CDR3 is CSVTRGPGGYTF. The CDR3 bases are TGCAGCGTCACCAGGGGCCCCGGTGGCTACACCTTC.

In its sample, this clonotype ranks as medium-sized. The CDR3 loop is CASSLDQGWQYF. In nucleotides, the CDR3 is TGTGCCAGCAGCTTAGACCAAGGTTGGCAGTACTTC. The V and J genes are TRBV7-9 and TRBJ2-7; D is ambiguous. The germline CDR1 and CDR2 sequences are SEHNR and FQNEAQ (reference sequence). The V end lost 1 base, the J end lost 9 bases, and 10 bases lay between the germline ends. The CDR3 is 12 residues long.

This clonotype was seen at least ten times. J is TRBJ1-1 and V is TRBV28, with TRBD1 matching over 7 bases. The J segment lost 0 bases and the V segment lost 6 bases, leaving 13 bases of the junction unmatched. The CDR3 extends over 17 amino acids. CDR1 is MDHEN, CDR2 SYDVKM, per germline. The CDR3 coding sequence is TGTGCCAGCAGAGCCACGTGGACAGGAGGTTTGAACACTGAAGCTTTCTTT. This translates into CASRATWTGGLNTEAFF.

This CDR3 is CASSYDRWASYEQYF. The CDR3 DNA sequence: TGTGCCAGCAGTTACGACAGGTGGGCCTCCTACGAGCAGTACTTC. The chain has TRBV28 and TRBJ2-7; TRBD1 might be the D (6 bases). Germline CDR1 is MDHEN and CDR2 is SYDVKM. V was clipped by 4 bases and J by 0 bases, with 13 bases between them. The CDR3 has 15 amino acids. Variable domain in full (rest from reference TRBV28 and TRBJ2-7): DVKVTQSSRYLVKRTGEKVFLECVQDMDHENMFWYRQDPGLGLRLIYFSYDVKMKEKGDIPEGYSVSREKKERFSLILESASTNQTSMYLCASSYDRWASYEQYFGPGTRLTVT.

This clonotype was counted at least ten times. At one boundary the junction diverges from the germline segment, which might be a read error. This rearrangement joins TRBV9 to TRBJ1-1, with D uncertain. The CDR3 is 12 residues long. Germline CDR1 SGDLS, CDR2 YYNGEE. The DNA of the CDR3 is TGTGCCAGCAGCGTAGAGATGGGTGAAGTTTTCTTT. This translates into CASSVEMGEVFF.